This T cell receptor (beta chain) is from a study of neoadjuvant anti-PD-1 for oral cavity cancer. Study-level background: Patients mostly received three to four biweekly nivolumab doses at 3 mg/kg before surgery.

As for time point: after neoadjuvant nivolumab, at surgical resection. Study-level findings and limits: Post-nivolumab, blood T cell clonality was significantly elevated in non-responders.

About this clone itself: Its antigen is as yet unknown.

TCRdb's table, derived via immunoSEQ multiplex PCR, lists solely in-frame clones and lacks some. Among fewer than 10,000 clones, 66% were seen once, and the ten largest hold around 4%. CDR1 is SGHRS, CDR2 YFSETQ, per germline. CDR3 length equals 19 residues. V was clipped by 5 bases and J by 1 base, with 24 bases between them. The chain links TRBV5-1 to TRBJ2-2; the D gene is possibly TRBD2 (6 bases). Source: PBMCs, taken after nivolumab (anti-PD-1) treatment. This receptor was obtained from a person aged 40 to 85 with oral cavity squamous cell carcinoma. CDR3 protein: CASRLGILKGTVNTGELFF. CDR3 DNA: TGCGCCAGCAGACTTGGTATCTTGAAGGGGACTGTGAACACCGGGGAGCTGTTTTTT.